The 5 T cell receptor beta chains listed next were all sequenced from one sample in a study of post-analysis software for immune sequencing data. Findings and limits, study-wide: Among five TRBV segments more frequent in patients than controls were TRBV5-6, TRBV5-1 and TRBV20-1.

Their cognate antigens are unknown. The TCR beta cDNA libraries carried unique molecular identifiers. Each CDR3 protein is one row after TCRdb ran MiXCR on the PCR reads. The table lists about 540,000 distinct CDR3 sequences, approximately 31% of them singletons. Specimen: blood. The receptor set was obtained from a girl younger than 18 with multiple sclerosis.

This clonotype came up a few times. The chain couples TRBV6-1 to TRBJ2-1; 10 bases align to TRBD2. The CDR3 has 17 amino acids. Looked up from germline, CDR1 is MNHNS and CDR2 is SASEGT. J lost 0 bases, V lost 1 base, and 3 bases had no gene match. The CDR3 DNA follows: TGTGCCAGCAGTGAAGGACTAGCGGGCGTCTCCTACAATGAGCAGTTCTTC. Protein sequence: CASSEGLAGVSYNEQFF.

About this clonotype itself: One end of the junction does not line up with germline, which may come from a read error. The chain combines TRBV5-6 with TRBJ2-1, with TRBD2 identical over 8 bases. In germline, CDR1 is SGHDT, CDR2 YYEEEE. This CDR3 contains 14 residues. DNA for the CDR3: TGTGCCAGTAGCTTTGCGGGGGGATACAATGAGCAGTTCTTC. Residues: CASSFAGGYNEQFF.

The rearrangement links TRBV5-1 to TRBJ2-7; 8 bases line up with TRBD1. Germline values: CDR1 SGHRS, CDR2 YFSETQ. V lost 1 base and J lost 7; bases outside the gene matches: 7. This CDR3 contains 14 residues. CDR3 DNA sequence: TGCGCCAGCAGCTTGTGGCAGGGGGCGGGGGAGCAGTACTTC. Protein: CASSLWQGAGEQYF. The full variable domain, its missing parts supplied by reference TRBV5-1 and TRBJ2-7, is KAGVTQTPRYLIKTRGQQVTLSCSPISGHRSVSWYQQTPGQGLQFLFEYFSETQRNKGNFPGRFSGRQFSNSRSEMNVSTLELGDSALYLCASSLWQGAGEQYFGPGTRLTVT.

The sample holds a few counts of this clonotype. The chain employs TRBV20-1 and TRBJ2-7; the match to TRBD2 covers 9 bases. The CDR3 runs 15 residues. V gave up 3 bases and J gave up 2 bases; unmatched junction bases: 8. Germline V lookup: CDR1 DFQATT, CDR2 SNEGSKA (reference sequence). The CDR3 bases are TGCAGTGCTAGCGCCCTAGCGGGGTCAACCTACGAGCAGTACTTC. Translation gives CSASALAGSTYEQYF.

In its sample, this clonotype was seen a few times. Its ends do not fully match the called genes, so a read error is possible. The rearrangement links TRBV4-1 to TRBJ2-3, with 10 bases identical to TRBD1. CDR1 MGHRA and CDR2 YSYEKL come from the germline V gene. The CDR3 covers 17 residues. CDR3 nucleotide sequence: TGCGCCAGCGGCCAGCGCGCGGGACAGGGGAGCACAGATACGCAGTATTTT. This sequence encodes CASGQRAGQGSTDTQYF.